Each of the 19 T cell receptor beta chains below was sequenced from the same sample in a study of blood T cell repertoires in COVID-19. Profiling relied on immunoSEQ multiplex PCR, and the TCRdb table lists in-frame clones only, not all of them. The sample includes about 140,000 clones, 88% of them seen just once. The sequenced sample was peripheral blood. The receptors stem from a man aged 45-65 years with active or convalescent COVID-19.

This rearrangement joins TRBV7-3 to TRBJ2-4, with 8 bases identical to TRBD2. This CDR3 spans 16 amino acids. Germline V gene lookup returns CDR1 SGHTA and CDR2 FQGTGA. The V and J ends lost 5 bases and 3 bases, in that order; junction bases with no gene match: 9. For the CDR3, the DNA is TGTGCCAGCAGCGAAAGCGGGAGTTCGGGCAAAAACATTCAGTACTTC. It is translated as CASSESGSSGKNIQYF.

Written as DNA, the CDR3 is TGTGCCAGCAGCTTTTCCGCAGCTAACTATGGCTACACCTTC. Translation: CASSFSAANYGYTF. The chain combines TRBV5-4 with TRBJ1-2, with D hard to call. Trimming removed 2 bases at V and 0 bases at J, with 8 bases between. The CDR3 runs 14 residues. Germline lookup yields CDR1 SGHNT and CDR2 YYREEE (reference sequence).

This sequence joins TRBV7-3 and TRBJ1-1; 8 bases are a match to TRBD1. Germline V lookup: CDR1 SGHTA, CDR2 FQGTGA. CDR3 size: 13 residues. The V segment lost 5 bases and the J segment 11 bases; nucleotides outside the gene matches: 10. CDR3 protein: CASSPGTGGGAFF. DNA for the CDR3: TGTGCCAGCAGCCCCGGGACAGGAGGGGGTGCTTTCTTT. The variable domain in full, completed from reference TRBV7-3 and TRBJ1-1, reads GAGVSQTPSNKVTEKGKYVELRCDPISGHTALYWYRQSLGQGPEFLIYFQGTGAADDSGLPNDRFFAVRPEGSVSTLKIQRTERGDSAVYLCASSPGTGGGAFFGQGTRLTVV.

The V and J genes are TRBV19 and TRBJ2-1; 10 bases map to TRBD2. The J segment lost 6 bases and the V segment lost 6 bases, leaving 2 bases of the junction unmatched. Germline assignment: CDR1 LNHDA and CDR2 SQIVND (reference sequence). The CDR3 totals 13 residues. This CDR3 reads CASRTSGTNEQFF. For the CDR3, the DNA is TGTGCCAGTAGAACTAGCGGGACCAATGAGCAGTTCTTC.

CDR3 region: CASTLVGTGGRNTIYF. The CDR3 bases are TGTGCCAGCACTCTAGTGGGGACAGGGGGTCGAAACACCATATATTTT. The rearrangement joins TRBV28 to TRBJ1-3; 11 bases line up with TRBD1. Trimming took 7 bases from V and 5 from J; bases not matched to a gene: 10. This CDR3 has 16 residues. Germline loops: CDR1 MDHEN, CDR2 SYDVKM.

The chain uses TRBV11-2 and TRBJ2-5; 8 positions agree with TRBD1. Germline values: CDR1 SGHAT, CDR2 FQNNGV. The CDR3 has 15 amino acids. V lost 6 bases and J lost 7; bases outside the gene matches: 13. The CDR3 region is CASRPTGTGLRTQYF. In DNA form, the CDR3 reads TGTGCCAGCAGGCCAACGGGGACAGGCCTCCGGACCCAGTACTTC.

The chain combines TRBV19 with TRBJ1-1; 10 bases are a match to TRBD1. CDR1 is LNHDA and CDR2 is SQIVND in the germline V gene (reference sequence). The CDR3 length is 15 residues. The ends lost 5 bases at V and 5 bases at J; junction bases unmatched: 8. CDR3 amino acids: CASSGTGTGETEAFF. The CDR3 nucleotides read TGTGCCAGTAGTGGGACCGGGACAGGGGAGACTGAAGCTTTCTTT.

This clone showed up just once. The chain is built from TRBV18 and TRBJ2-1, with TRBD2 identical over 9 bases. Germline loops: CDR1 KGHSH, CDR2 LQKENI. V lost 1 base and J lost 6; bases outside the gene matches: 7. The CDR3 runs to 16 residues. CDR3 protein: CASSPLPASGTNEQFF. The CDR3 coding sequence is TGTGCCAGCTCACCACTCCCGGCTAGCGGGACCAATGAGCAGTTCTTC.

A note on this clone: Mismatch with germline at one junction end may stem from a read error. The V and J genes are TRBV19 and TRBJ1-1; TRBD1 matches 7 bases. Germline V gene data show CDR1 as LNHDA and CDR2 as SQIVND (reference sequence). The CDR3 spans 13 residues. This CDR3 reads CACSRQGNTEAFF. The DNA for the CDR3 is TGTGCCTGTAGTCGACAGGGGAACACTGAAGCTTTCTTT. The full variable domain, in which reference TRBV19 and TRBJ1-1 provide the parts outside the CDR3, is DGGITQSPKYLFRKEGQNVTLSCEQNLNHDAMYWYRQDPGQGLRLIYYSQIVNDFQKGDIAEGYSVSREKKESFPLTVTSAQKNPTAFYLCACSRQGNTEAFFGQGTRLTVV.

The chain is built from TRBV28 and TRBJ1-4; D not certain. Germline CDR1 MDHEN, CDR2 SYDVKM. The CDR3 runs 12 residues. Between the trimmed V and J ends, which lost 8 bases and 5 bases, there was a span of 9 bases. The CDR3 sequence: CASYQENEKLFF. The CDR3 coding sequence is TGTGCCAGCTACCAGGAAAATGAAAAACTGTTTTTT.

The chain has TRBV19 and TRBJ1-4; 9 bases map to TRBD1. Trimming cost V 9 bases and J 4 bases; bases outside gene matches: 6. The CDR3 is made up of 14 amino acids. Germline V CDR1 and CDR2: LNHDA, SQIVND (reference sequence). The CDR3 loop is CASAPDRGNEKLFF. Here the CDR3 DNA reads TGTGCCAGCGCCCCGGACAGGGGTAATGAAAAACTGTTTTTT.

CDR3 in DNA: TGTGCCAGCAGCCACGGACTCTCTGGGGCCAACGTCCTGACTTTC. As protein: CASSHGLSGANVLTF. The V gene is TRBV6-6, the J gene TRBJ2-6, with a tentative D call TRBD2 (5 bases). The germline CDR1 and CDR2 sequences are MNHNY and SVGAGI (reference sequence). Deletions cut 6 bases from V and 0 bases from J, with 9 bases between. The CDR3 runs to 15 residues.

This clone appeared once. The chain has TRBV9 and TRBJ2-1, with 11 bases lining up with TRBD2. CDR3 length: 17 residues. Germline lookup yields CDR1 SGDLS and CDR2 YYNGEE. Germline trimming cut 3 bases from V and 0 bases from J; bases unmatched to any gene: 5. CDR3 sequence (DNA): TGTGCCAGCAGCGATGGGACTAGCGGAAGCTCCTACAATGAGCAGTTCTTC. It encodes CASSDGTSGSSYNEQFF.

CDR3 nucleotide sequence: TGCGCCAGCAGTGAGAATACAGGCACAAGTCAGCCCCAGCATTTT. It encodes CASSENTGTSQPQHF. The rearrangement links TRBV10-1 to TRBJ1-5, with TRBD1 as a possible D gene (5 bases). From germline, CDR1 is WNHNN and CDR2 SYGVQD (reference sequence). V lost 2 bases and J 6 bases, leaving 14 bases between the germline ends. The CDR3 consists of 15 residues.

The chain recombines TRBV24-1 with TRBJ1-5; D is ambiguous. The V end lost 4 bases, the J end lost 4 bases, and 7 bases lay between the germline ends. Germline V CDR1 and CDR2: KGHDR, SFDVKD. The CDR3 contains 13 residues. The CDR3: CATSDQQNQPQHF. In DNA form, the CDR3 reads TGTGCCACCAGTGACCAACAGAATCAGCCCCAGCATTTT.

V and J are TRBV5-4 and TRBJ2-7; perhaps TRBD1 as D (6 bases). The length of the CDR3 is 13 residues. Germline values: CDR1 SGHNT, CDR2 YYREEE (reference sequence). The germline V and J ends were trimmed by 2 bases and 3 bases, with 9 bases remaining between them. This CDR3 reads CASSLATGYEQYF. CDR3 DNA: TGTGCCAGCAGCTTAGCGACAGGCTACGAGCAGTACTTC.

This chain connects TRBV18 to TRBJ1-5, with a weak D call TRBD1 (6 bases). The CDR3 is made up of 14 amino acids. V lost 3 bases and J lost 7, with 13 bases in between. CDR1 is KGHSH, CDR2 LQKENI, per germline. The CDR3 spells CASSPGASEQPQHF. The CDR3 DNA is TGTGCCAGCTCACCGGGGGCGAGTGAACAGCCCCAGCATTTT.

The CDR3 loop is CASSPDRGPNEKLFF. DNA for the CDR3: TGTGCCAGCTCACCGGACAGGGGGCCTAATGAAAAACTGTTTTTT. This sequence joins TRBV18 and TRBJ1-4, with TRBD1 matching 11 bases. After removal of 3 bases from V and 3 bases from J, the junction contained 0 bases not matched to a gene. The germline CDR1 and CDR2 sequences are KGHSH and LQKENI. The CDR3 has 15 amino acids.

The chain employs TRBV3-1 (or the pseudogene TRBV3-2) and TRBJ2-7; TRBD2 agrees at 7 bases. Looked up from germline, CDR1 is LGHDT and CDR2 is YNNKEL (reference sequence). J gave up 5 bases and V 4 bases, and 11 bases lay outside the gene matches. The CDR3 is 15 residues long. CDR3 DNA sequence: TGTGCCAGCAGCCCGGTTGGCGGGAGAAAGAACGAGCAGTACTTC. It specifies CASSPVGGRKNEQYF.